These 23 T cell receptor beta chains share one sample of origin, sequenced in a study of identical twins. TCRdb re-analysed the 5' RACE reads in MiXCR, keeping a single row per CDR3 protein. In the table there are 1.5 million or so distinct CDR3 sequences, about 30% of which are singletons. The sample was cord blood. The receptor source for this set is a newborn girl in good health.

The rearrangement uses TRBV20-1 and TRBJ1-4; 8 nucleotides align to TRBD1. The CDR3 is 16 amino acids. Germline CDR1 is DFQATT and CDR2 is SNEGSKA (reference sequence). The J segment lost 7 bases and the V segment lost 0 bases, leaving 10 bases of the junction unmatched. The CDR3 spells CSARDRGDRGFEKLFF. CDR3 sequence (DNA): TGCAGTGCTAGAGATAGAGGCGACAGGGGCTTTGAAAAACTGTTTTTT.

Only a few counts were recorded for this clonotype. The junction differs from germline at one of its ends, possibly a read error. CDR3 coding DNA: TGTGCCAGCAGTTTAGCCAGGGGGCACACTGAAGCTTTCTTT. This encodes CASSLARGHTEAFF. The V gene is TRBV7-2, the J gene TRBJ1-1; 8 bases agree with TRBD1. The CDR3 loop spans 14 amino acids. Germline V gene data show CDR1 as SGHTA and CDR2 as FQGNSA.

The chain couples TRBV7-8 to TRBJ2-5, with 7 bases that match TRBD2. J lost 0 bases, V lost 4 bases, and 11 bases had no gene match. The length of the CDR3 is 17 residues. Per germline, CDR1 SGHVS and CDR2 FQNEAQ. The CDR3: CASSSRWALADQETQYF. CDR3 sequence (DNA): TGTGCCAGCAGCTCTCGGTGGGCCCTAGCGGACCAAGAGACCCAGTACTTC.

This clonotype was recorded at least ten times. The chain is built from TRBV5-1 and TRBJ2-1; 14 bases are a match to TRBD2. From germline, CDR1 is SGHRS and CDR2 YFSETQ. The CDR3 is 15 amino acids. V shed 4 bases, J shed 9 bases, and the junction held 6 bases outside the gene matches. CDR3 DNA: TGCGCCAGCAGCCCGGGACTAGCGGGAGTTAGTGAGCAGTTCTTC. As protein: CASSPGLAGVSEQFF.

The rearrangement links TRBV6-1 to TRBJ2-1, with 7 bases that match TRBD1. After removal of 3 bases from V and 10 bases from J, the junction contained 3 bases not matched to a gene. Germline V gene lookup returns CDR1 MNHNS and CDR2 SASEGT. This CDR3 comprises 12 residues. CDR3 bases: TGTGCCAGCAGTGAGGTACAGGGGGAGCAGTTCTTC. Protein sequence: CASSEVQGEQFF.

The CDR3 nucleotides are TGTGCCAGCAGCTTAGGGGGACTAAATTTAGATACGCAGTATTTT. It translates to CASSLGGLNLDTQYF. The chain links TRBV7-2 to TRBJ2-3, with TRBD2 identical over 7 bases. Germline V gene lookup returns CDR1 SGHTA and CDR2 FQGNSA. The CDR3 runs to 15 residues. Trimming cost V 1 base and J 5 bases; bases outside gene matches: 6.

As for this clonotype: One end of the junction varies from germline; a read error may be responsible. The chain is built from TRBV24-1 and TRBJ2-5, with D possibly matching TRBD2 (7 bases). The CDR3 totals 22 residues. Germline V gene data show CDR1 as KGHDR and CDR2 as SFDVKD. The CDR3 here is CASSDLATNRGGLSLVQETQYF. CDR3 DNA sequence: TGTGCCTCCAGTGATTTGGCCACTAACCGCGGGGGCCTTTCTTTGGTCCAAGAGACCCAGTACTTC.

This clonotype occurred a few times. The chain recombines TRBV29-1 with TRBJ1-5; 7 bases are shared with TRBD1. The CDR3 length is 14 residues. Germline CDR1 and CDR2: SQVTM and ANQGSEA. V lost 4 bases to trimming and J lost 0 bases; unmatched junction nucleotides: 3. For the CDR3, the DNA is TGCAGCGTTGGGTCAGGGGGTAGCAATCAGCCCCAGCATTTT. Translated, it gives CSVGSGGSNQPQHF. Complete variable domain (other parts from reference TRBV29-1 and TRBJ1-5): SAVISQKPSRDICQRGTSLTIQCQVDSQVTMMFWYRQQPGQSLTLIATANQGSEATYESGFVIDKFPISRPNLTFSTLTVSNMSPEDSSIYLCSVGSGGSNQPQHFGDGTRLSIL.

There are many counts of this clonotype. The chain employs TRBV5-1 and TRBJ2-5; 8 bases are a match to TRBD2. The V gene end was trimmed by 0 bases and the J gene end by 2 bases; junction bases not matched to a gene: 3. The CDR3 is 15 residues long. CDR1 and CDR2 (germline): SGHRS, YFSETQ. The CDR3 region is CASSLAASGQETQYF. The CDR3 bases are TGCGCCAGCAGCTTGGCTGCTAGCGGGCAAGAGACCCAGTACTTC.

This clonotype has at least ten counts. This rearrangement joins TRBV6-5 to TRBJ2-7, with a tentative D call TRBD2 (6 bases). This CDR3 contains 17 residues. Trimming shortened V by 0 bases and J by 3 bases, and 18 bases separated the two germline ends. CDR1 and CDR2 (germline): MNHEY, SVGAGI. The CDR3 reads CASSYSSYRRELYEQYF. CDR3 nucleotide sequence: TGTGCCAGCAGTTACTCGAGCTACAGGCGGGAACTCTACGAGCAGTACTTC.

This clonotype was seen a handful of times. The chain combines TRBV5-1 with TRBJ2-1; D assignment may be TRBD1 or TRBD2 (6 bases each). This CDR3 spans 18 amino acids. Germline V lookup: CDR1 SGHRS, CDR2 YFSETQ. V was shortened by 1 base and J by 1 base, with 18 bases between the two germline ends. The CDR3 nucleotides read TGCGCCAGCAGCTTGTCTAGGGGGGTGGGGCAGTCCTACAATGAGCAGTTCTTC. Its protein is CASSLSRGVGQSYNEQFF.

This clonotype has only a few counts. The rearrangement joins TRBV12-3 or TRBV12-4 to TRBJ1-2; a possible D gene is TRBD1 (5 bases). The ends were cut back, 5 bases at V and 5 bases at J, with 12 bases in the middle. This CDR3 region has 13 residues. The CDR3 loop is CASSRGLRYGYTF. DNA of the CDR3: TGTGCCAGCAGTAGGGGTTTACGGTATGGCTACACCTTC.

The CDR3 spells CASSQPHSNQPQHF. CDR3 sequence (DNA): TGTGCCAGCAGCCAGCCCCACAGCAATCAGCCCCAGCATTTT. The chain has TRBV4-2 and TRBJ1-5; D unclear. The length of the CDR3 is 14 residues. Germline CDR1 is LGHNA and CDR2 is YNFKEQ. The V end was cut by 3 bases, the J end by 1 base, with 7 bases between.

The chain has TRBV2 and TRBJ2-1, with 7 bases identical to TRBD1. CDR1 SNHLY and CDR2 FYNNEI come from the germline V gene. Trimming at V came to 6 bases and at J to 0 bases, leaving 5 bases not matched to a gene. The CDR3 sequence is 15 residues long. Here the CDR3 reads CASSAEGASYNEQFF. CDR3 DNA sequence: TGTGCCAGCAGCGCCGAGGGGGCCTCCTACAATGAGCAGTTCTTC.

This clonotype came up many times. V is TRBV5-1 and J is TRBJ2-4; 12 nucleotides agree with TRBD2. Germline V CDR1 and CDR2: SGHRS, YFSETQ. The CDR3 loop spans 18 amino acids. V gave up 0 bases and J gave up 3 bases; unmatched junction bases: 7. CDR3 sequence reads: CASSLVPGLAGLKNIQYF. CDR3 DNA: TGCGCCAGCAGCTTGGTCCCGGGACTAGCGGGTCTCAAAAACATTCAGTACTTC.

This clonotype was counted between two and nine times. This chain uses TRBV12-3 or TRBV12-4 with TRBJ1-4; tentative D call: TRBD1 (5 bases). This CDR3 has 13 residues. V lost 6 bases and J 7 bases, leaving 12 bases between the germline ends. The CDR3 reads CASRRQRGEKLFF. The DNA for the CDR3 is TGTGCCAGCAGACGACAGAGGGGTGAAAAACTGTTTTTT.

There are a few counts of this clonotype. The chain links TRBV29-1 to TRBJ1-2; D might be TRBD1 (5 bases). This CDR3 is built from 13 residues. Trimming cost V 2 bases and J 8 bases, with 15 bases left between them. The germline V gene has CDR1 SQVTM and CDR2 ANQGSEA. CDR3 nucleotides: TGCAGCGTTGAAAGGACAACCCCGGGGGGCTACACCTTC. As protein: CSVERTTPGGYTF.

The rearrangement joins TRBV12-5 to TRBJ1-2; 9 bases are shared with TRBD1. This CDR3 contains 16 residues. After removal of 2 bases from V and 4 bases from J, the junction contained 8 bases not matched to a gene. Germline values: CDR1 LGHNT, CDR2 FRNRAP. CDR3 in DNA: TGTGCTAGTGGTTTGTTCTTGACAGGGGGATTCTATGGCTACACCTTC. Its translation: CASGLFLTGGFYGYTF.

This chain connects TRBV12-3 or TRBV12-4 to TRBJ2-7; D might be TRBD1 (6 bases). This CDR3 has 13 amino acids. V was shortened by 8 bases and J by 0 bases, with 11 bases between the two germline ends. The CDR3 nucleotides are TGTGCCAGCCCCGGGACAAACTCCTACGAGCAGTACTTC. The encoded protein is CASPGTNSYEQYF.

Only one count was recorded for this clonotype. This sequence joins TRBV21-1 and TRBJ1-1. TRBV21-1 is a recognized pseudogene. CDR3 length: 18 amino acids. CDR3 sequence: CASSKKGPETPLNTEAFF. DNA for the CDR3: TGTGCCAGCAGCAAAAAAGGGCCCGAGACACCTTTGAACACTGAAGCTTTCTTT.

This clonotype has only a few counts. This chain joins TRBV20-1 and TRBJ2-7, with 11 bases aligning to TRBD2. CDR1 is DFQATT and CDR2 is SNEGSKA in the germline V gene (reference sequence). Trimming took 0 bases from V and 7 from J; bases not matched to a gene: 11. The CDR3 runs to 16 residues. CDR3 in amino acids: CSARDNSGRAYNEQYF. In DNA form, the CDR3 reads TGCAGTGCTAGAGATAATAGCGGGAGGGCCTACAATGAGCAGTACTTC.

The genes are TRBV28 and TRBJ1-1, with 9 bases identical to TRBD1. V lost 1 base to trimming and J lost 10 bases; unmatched junction nucleotides: 16. The CDR3 is made up of 17 amino acids. Germline CDR1 reads MDHEN; CDR2 reads SYDVKM. CDR3 coding DNA: TGTGCCAGCAGTTTATCCACCATCGAGGACAGGGGACCTCGAGCTTTCTTT. Translating it yields CASSLSTIEDRGPRAFF.

The table lists this clonotype with a few counts. The genes are TRBV2 and TRBJ2-3; a possible D gene is TRBD2 (6 bases). The CDR3 extends over 15 amino acids. CDR1 is SNHLY, CDR2 FYNNEI, per germline. The V end lost 6 bases, the J end lost 0 bases, and 13 bases lay between the germline ends. As DNA, the CDR3 is TGTGCCAGCAGGGCTGTGGGAGGTAGCACAGATACGCAGTATTTT. Protein product: CASRAVGGSTDTQYF. Filled out from reference TRBV2 and TRBJ2-3, the complete variable domain reads EPEVTQTPSHQVTQMGQEVILRCVPISNHLYFYWYRQILGQKVEFLVSFYNNEISEKSEIFDDQFSVERPDGSNFTLKIRSTKLEDSAMYFCASRAVGGSTDTQYFGPGTRLTVL.